Here is one TCR beta chain with its context. Method: immunoSEQ multiplex PCR; TCRdb's copy keeps in-frame clones and lacks some. This table has 250,000 to 300,000 clones, approximately 85% appearing once. This sample was included in a study of blood T cell repertoires in COVID-19. The CDR3 totals 16 residues. The V and J ends lost 3 bases and 0 bases, in that order; junction bases with no gene match: 5. CDR1 and CDR2 from the germline V gene are MDHEN and SYDVKM. Sequenced: peripheral blood. The receptor comes from a man aged 50 to 59 with active or convalescent COVID-19. The chain recombines TRBV28 with TRBJ1-3; the match to TRBD1 covers 7 bases. The CDR3 here is CASSLGGQSSGNTIYF. The CDR3 DNA is TGTGCCAGCAGTTTGGGGGGACAGTCCTCTGGAAACACCATATATTTT. Full variable domain (outside the CDR3, taken from reference TRBV28 and TRBJ1-3): DVKVTQSSRYLVKRTGEKVFLECVQDMDHENMFWYRQDPGLGLRLIYFSYDVKMKEKGDIPEGYSVSREKKERFSLILESASTNQTSMYLCASSLGGQSSGNTIYFGEGSWLTVV.